The 26 T cell receptor beta chains below all came from one sample that was sequenced in a study of tissue T cells after allogeneic stem cell transplantation. Data came from immunoSEQ multiplex PCR; TCRdb stores just in-frame clones and leaves some out. The sample carries about 42,000 clones, over 85% recorded once. Sequenced material: blood, taken before transplantation. These TCRs come from a woman aged 35 to 70 who later had graft-versus-host disease after an allogeneic stem cell transplant.

The chain uses TRBV6-2 or TRBV6-3 and TRBJ2-4; 11 bases are a match to TRBD2. Germline V gives CDR1 MNHEY, CDR2 SVGEGT. The CDR3 totals 18 residues. V was pared by 4 bases and J by 0 bases, with 8 bases of the junction left unmatched. CDR3 DNA sequence: TGTGCCAGCAGTTTACGGACTAGCGGGTTCCCAGCCAAAAACATTCAGTACTTC. Translating it yields CASSLRTSGFPAKNIQYF.

The count of this clone is one. CDR3 coding DNA: TGTGCCAGCAGCTCTGGGACCCGTTTGGGCTACACCTTC. Translating gives CASSSGTRLGYTF. This chain connects TRBV7-2 to TRBJ1-2; a weak D match, TRBD1 (5 bases). Trimming cost V 4 bases and J 8 bases, with 14 bases left between them. The CDR3 runs to 13 residues. Germline CDR1 is SGHTA and CDR2 is FQGNSA. Full variable domain (missing parts from reference TRBV7-2 and TRBJ1-2): GAGVSQSPSNKVTEKGKDVELRCDPISGHTALYWYRQSLGQGLEFLIYFQGNSAPDKSGLPSDRFSAERTGGSVSTLTIQRTQQEDSAVYLCASSSGTRLGYTFGSGTRLTVV.

As to this clone: One junction end does not reproduce the germline sequence, and a read error may be involved. The V gene is TRBV20-1, the J gene TRBJ2-7; 12 bases map to TRBD2. Germline V gene lookup returns CDR1 DFQATT and CDR2 SNEGSKA (reference sequence). The CDR3 is 11 residues long. CDR3 DNA sequence: TGCAGTGCTAAGGGACTAGCGGGCTTCCCCTTC. Its protein product is CSAKGLAGFPF.

This sequence joins TRBV6-2 or TRBV6-3 and TRBJ1-6; a weak D match, TRBD1 (6 bases). Germline values: CDR1 MNHEY, CDR2 SVGEGT. The CDR3 totals 15 residues. Trimming pared 3 bases from V and 10 bases from J, leaving 16 bases between. CDR3 in DNA: TGTGCCAGCAGTTATCAACAGGGAGCGCGCTCACCCCTCCACTTT. This translates into CASSYQQGARSPLHF.

The V gene is TRBV21-1, the J gene TRBJ2-7; TRBD1 was called by the table and not checked on the DNA. TRBV21-1 is deemed a pseudogene. CDR3 length: 14 residues. The chain's CDR3 is CASSRGQGGSEQYF. DNA for the CDR3: TGTGCCAGCAGCCGAGGACAGGGTGGCTCCGAGCAGTACTTC.

V gene TRBV28 combines with J gene TRBJ1-6; TRBD1 might be the D (5 bases). The CDR3 extends over 16 amino acids. V lost 6 bases to trimming and J lost 2 bases, with 14 bases between them. Germline V gene sequence: CDR1 MDHEN, CDR2 SYDVKM. CDR3 in DNA: TGTGCCAGCAGGGGAGCAGGGTTCACCTATAATTCACCCCTCCACTTT. This sequence encodes CASRGAGFTYNSPLHF.

The gene calls are TRBV18 and TRBJ2-7, with 13 bases lining up with TRBD2. V was pared by 1 base and J by 3 bases, with 12 bases of the junction left unmatched. Germline V gene lookup returns CDR1 KGHSH and CDR2 LQKENI. This CDR3 comprises 19 residues. The CDR3 region is CASSPRGMTSGRTNYEQYF. CDR3 nucleotides: TGTGCCAGCTCACCACGGGGCATGACTAGCGGGAGGACTAACTACGAGCAGTACTTC.

This rearrangement joins TRBV6-5 to TRBJ1-1; TRBD1 might be the D (5 bases). This CDR3 has 16 amino acids. The ends were cut back, 6 bases at V and 1 base at J, with 18 bases in the middle. Germline V gene lookup returns CDR1 MNHEY and CDR2 SVGAGI. The CDR3 sequence: CASSYTSSGSNTEAFF. The CDR3 coding sequence is TGTGCCAGCAGCTACACTTCATCAGGGTCGAACACTGAAGCTTTCTTT.

This clone was seen a single time. The CDR3 protein is CASSEARATNQPQHF. CDR3 DNA: TGTGCCAGCAGTGAAGCCAGGGCGACTAATCAGCCCCAGCATTTT. This sequence joins TRBV2 and TRBJ1-5; D possibly corresponds to TRBD1 (5 bases). The CDR3 consists of 15 residues. Germline V gene lookup returns CDR1 SNHLY and CDR2 FYNNEI. V lost 0 bases and J 4 bases, leaving 10 bases between the germline ends.

The count of this clone is one. CDR3 sequence reads: CASSFRQLNTEAFF. CDR3 in DNA: TGTGCCAGCAGCTTTCGACAGCTGAACACTGAAGCTTTCTTT. V usage is TRBV7-2 and J usage is TRBJ1-1, with D possibly TRBD1 on 5 matching bases. Per the germline V gene, CDR1 is SGHTA and CDR2 is FQGNSA. The V end was cut by 3 bases, the J end by 0 bases, with 8 bases between. This CDR3 has 14 amino acids. Full variable domain (outside the CDR3, taken from reference TRBV7-2 and TRBJ1-1): GAGVSQSPSNKVTEKGKDVELRCDPISGHTALYWYRQSLGQGLEFLIYFQGNSAPDKSGLPSDRFSAERTGGSVSTLTIQRTQQEDSAVYLCASSFRQLNTEAFFGQGTRLTVV.

The chain links TRBV14 to TRBJ2-3; 8 positions agree with TRBD1. Germline assignment: CDR1 SGHDN and CDR2 FVKESK. The CDR3 is made up of 14 amino acids. Trimming took 3 bases from V and 10 from J; bases not matched to a gene: 9. Written as DNA, the CDR3 is TGTGCCAGCAGCCACAGGGGGCAAAAGGTCCCGCAGTATTTT. It encodes CASSHRGQKVPQYF.

This clone was detected a few times. The chain links TRBV28 to TRBJ1-5; 7 bases fit TRBD1. CDR1 is MDHEN, CDR2 SYDVKM, per germline. This CDR3 spans 16 amino acids. Trimming cost V 3 bases and J 0 bases; bases outside gene matches: 5. The CDR3 nucleotides are TGTGCCAGCAGTTTCTCGGGACAGTATAGCAATCAGCCCCAGCATTTT. Translated: CASSFSGQYSNQPQHF.

The CDR3 sequence is CASSKGGSGNTIYF. CDR3 DNA sequence: TGTGCCAGCAGCAAAGGGGGCTCTGGAAACACCATATATTTT. The chain links TRBV21-1 to TRBJ1-3. TRBV21-1 is tagged as a pseudogene. This CDR3 is built from 14 residues.

This chain uses TRBV18 with TRBJ2-7; the match to TRBD1 covers 9 bases. The CDR3 runs to 15 residues. Per germline, CDR1 KGHSH and CDR2 LQKENI. Trimming removed 1 base from V and 3 bases from J; junction bases left unmatched: 4. In DNA, the CDR3 is TGTGCCAGCTCACCACGAGGGACAGGGAACTACGAGCAGTACTTC. Protein product: CASSPRGTGNYEQYF.

The V and J genes are TRBV4-2 and TRBJ2-6, with 8 bases lining up with TRBD2. Germline V CDR1 and CDR2: LGHNA, YNFKEQ. The CDR3 is 16 residues long. Trimming took 4 bases from V and 0 from J; bases not matched to a gene: 2. The CDR3, as DNA: TGTGCCAGCAGCCCTACTAGCGGCTCTGGGGCCAACGTCCTGACTTTC. It codes for CASSPTSGSGANVLTF.

This clone showed up just once. The chain joins TRBV30 to TRBJ1-1; 7 positions agree with TRBD1. CDR3 length: 13 amino acids. Per the germline V gene, CDR1 is GTSNPN and CDR2 is SVGIG (reference sequence). V lost 2 bases to trimming and J lost 8 bases; unmatched junction nucleotides: 8. The CDR3 spells CAWSTPAQGEAFF. The CDR3 DNA sequence: TGTGCCTGGAGTACCCCCGCACAGGGGGAAGCTTTCTTT.

The V and J genes are TRBV29-1 and TRBJ2-7; no reliable D call. Germline CDR1 is SQVTM and CDR2 is ANQGSEA. This CDR3 is 13 amino acids long. V shed 0 bases and J shed 1 base, with 7 bases lying between them. CDR3: CSVEDGQSYEQYF. The CDR3 DNA reads as TGCAGCGTTGAAGATGGGCAGTCCTACGAGCAGTACTTC.

This clone was seen a single time. V gene TRBV7-2 combines with J gene TRBJ1-2, with 10 bases fitting TRBD1. This CDR3 comprises 16 residues. Germline-derived CDR1 and CDR2 are SGHTA and FQGNSA. J lost 4 bases, V lost 2 bases, and 7 bases had no gene match. In DNA, the CDR3 is TGTGCCAGCAGCTTAACCGGGACAGGGGATATCTATGGCTACACCTTC. Its translation is CASSLTGTGDIYGYTF.

The DNA for the CDR3 is TGTGCCAGTAGTATTAACGACCCGAGGGCAAACTATGGCTACACCTTC. This encodes CASSINDPRANYGYTF. V is TRBV19 and J is TRBJ1-2; D is uncertain. The CDR3 spans 16 residues. The V end was cut by 3 bases, the J end by 2 bases, with 16 bases between. Germline values: CDR1 LNHDA, CDR2 SQIVND (reference sequence). Full variable domain (rest looked up from reference TRBV19 and TRBJ1-2): DGGITQSPKYLFRKEGQNVTLSCEQNLNHDAMYWYRQDPGQGLRLIYYSQIVNDFQKGDIAEGYSVSREKKESFPLTVTSAQKNPTAFYLCASSINDPRANYGYTFGSGTRLTVV.

This rearrangement joins TRBV27 to TRBJ2-1; weak D call: TRBD2 (6 bases). The germline CDR1 and CDR2 sequences are MNHEY and SMNVEV (reference sequence). The CDR3 covers 15 residues. V lost 2 bases and J 6 bases, leaving 14 bases between the germline ends. The CDR3 DNA reads as TGTGCCAGCAGTTTAAAGGCCCCCGGGGGCAATGAGCAGTTCTTC. The encoded protein is CASSLKAPGGNEQFF.

The chain is built from TRBV5-1 and TRBJ2-2; 9 bases line up with TRBD1. The junction had 9 bases not matched to a gene; V was cut back by 6 bases and J by 6 bases. Per germline, CDR1 SGHRS and CDR2 YFSETQ. This CDR3 has 15 residues. CDR3 DNA: TGCGCCAGCAACCCAACAGGGGGCAGACCCGGGGAGCTGTTTTTT. Translation gives CASNPTGGRPGELFF.

V usage is TRBV12-3 or TRBV12-4 and J usage is TRBJ1-6; D not certain. V dropped 7 bases and J dropped 7 bases, with 5 bases sitting between them. The CDR3 sequence is 11 residues long. CDR3 sequence: CASMGNSPLHF. The CDR3 DNA sequence: TGTGCCAGCATGGGGAATTCACCCCTCCACTTT.

This clone came up once. The chain carries TRBV19 and TRBJ1-5, with a tentative D call TRBD1 (6 bases). From germline, CDR1 is LNHDA and CDR2 SQIVND (reference sequence). CDR3 size: 16 residues. V was cut by 1 base and J by 0 bases, with 10 bases left in between. The CDR3 sequence: CASSIVGQFSNQPQHF. CDR3 in DNA: TGTGCCAGTAGTATAGTGGGACAATTTAGCAATCAGCCCCAGCATTTT.

This clone was found a few times. The V gene is TRBV28, the J gene TRBJ1-3, with D tentatively TRBD1 (6 bases). The germline CDR1 and CDR2 sequences are MDHEN and SYDVKM. V lost 5 bases, J lost 1 base, and 12 bases lay in between. CDR3 length equals 15 residues. For the CDR3, the DNA is TGTGCCAGCAGTCCAGGGGAGGAATCTGGAAACACCATATATTTT. Protein: CASSPGEESGNTIYF.

The chain couples TRBV3-1 (or the pseudogene TRBV3-2) to TRBJ1-2; D gene uncertain. V was cut by 0 bases and J by 4 bases, with 15 bases left in between. This CDR3 is 16 amino acids long. The germline CDR1 and CDR2 sequences are LGHDT and YNNKEL (reference sequence). CDR3: CASSQDSSVSSYGYTF. For the CDR3, the DNA is TGTGCCAGCAGCCAAGATTCGAGTGTCAGCAGCTATGGCTACACCTTC.

The CDR3 protein is CASSLAPGYSPYNEQFF. CDR3 nucleotides: TGTGCCAGCAGCTTGGCCCCAGGGTACAGTCCCTACAATGAGCAGTTCTTC. The chain employs TRBV5-5 and TRBJ2-1; possible D gene TRBD1, 5 bases. This CDR3 comprises 17 residues. Trimming took 0 bases from V and 2 from J, leaving 15 bases between them. Germline V lookup: CDR1 SGHKS, CDR2 YYEKEE (reference sequence).